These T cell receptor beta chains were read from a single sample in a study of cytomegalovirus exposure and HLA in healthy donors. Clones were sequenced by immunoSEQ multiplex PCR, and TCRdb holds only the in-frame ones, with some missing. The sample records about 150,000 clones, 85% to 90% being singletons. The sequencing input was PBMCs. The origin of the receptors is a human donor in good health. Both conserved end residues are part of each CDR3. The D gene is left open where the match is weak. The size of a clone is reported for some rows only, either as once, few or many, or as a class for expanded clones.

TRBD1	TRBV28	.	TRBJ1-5	TGTGCCAGCAGTTTATCGGGACAGGGGTTCCAGCCCCAGCATTTT	CASSLSGQGFQPQHF
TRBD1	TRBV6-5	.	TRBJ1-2	TGTGCCAGCAGCCCCGACAGGGGGTTTGGCTACACCTTC	CASSPDRGFGYTF
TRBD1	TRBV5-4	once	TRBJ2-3	TGTGCCAGCAGCTTGGCCCAACAGGGGGGTAGCGCAGATACGCAGTATTTT	CASSLAQQGGSADTQYF
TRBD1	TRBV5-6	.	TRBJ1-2	TGTGCCAGCAGCAACCGGGACAGGGGGCTTGGTGGCTACACCTTC	CASSNRDRGLGGYTF
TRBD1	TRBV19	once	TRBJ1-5	TGTGCCAGTAGGGCCTACGGGGGACAGGGGCCGAATCAGCCCCAGCATTTT	CASRAYGGQGPNQPQHF
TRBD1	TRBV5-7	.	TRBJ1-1	TGTGCCAGCAGCTTGCGGCGCAGGGGGCCCCGGGCCACTGAAGCTTTCTTT	CASSLRRRGPRATEAFF
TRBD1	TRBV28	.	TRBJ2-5	TGTGCCAGCAGTTTACGGGGATCGAACAGGGGGACGAAGACCCAGTACTTC	CASSLRGSNRGTKTQYF
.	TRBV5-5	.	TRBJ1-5	TGTGCCAGCAGCCTAAATACAGGGAACAATCAGCCCCAGCATTTT	CASSLNTGNNQPQHF
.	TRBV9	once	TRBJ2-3	TGTGCCAGCAGCGTTCTCCCTAGCACAGATACGCAGTATTTT	CASSVLPSTDTQYF
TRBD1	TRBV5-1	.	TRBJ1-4	TGCGCCAGCAGCTCGGACAGGGACGGTGAAAAACTGTTTTTT	CASSSDRDGEKLFF
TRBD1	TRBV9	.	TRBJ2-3	TGTGCCAGCAGCCCACCGGACAGGCTGAAAGGGTATACGCAGTATTTT	CASSPPDRLKGYTQYF
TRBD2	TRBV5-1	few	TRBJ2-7	TGCGCCAGCAGCTTGGGGGCTAGCGGGACCTCTAGAGGCGAGCAGTACTTC	CASSLGASGTSRGEQYF
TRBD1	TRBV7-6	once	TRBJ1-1	TGTGCCAGCAGCTCCGGGACAGGGGGCACTGAAGCTTTCTTT	CASSSGTGGTEAFF
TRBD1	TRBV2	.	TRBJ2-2	TGTGCCAGCACCCGGACAGGGCCCACCGGGGAGCTGTTTTTT	CASTRTGPTGELFF
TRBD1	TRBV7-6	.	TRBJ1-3	TGTGCCAGCAGCCCAGACAGGGGGGCGTCTGGAAACACCATATATTTT	CASSPDRGASGNTIYF
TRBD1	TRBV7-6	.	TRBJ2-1	TGTGCCAGCAGCCCCGGCCAAGGACAGGATTACAATGAGCAGTTCTTC	CASSPGQGQDYNEQFF
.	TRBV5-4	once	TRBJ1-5	TGTGCCAGCAGCTTGGGAGGCAGGGACTCCAATCAGCCCCAGCATTTT	CASSLGGRDSNQPQHF
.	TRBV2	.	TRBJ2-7	TGTGCCAGCAGTGACTCGGAGAAGCAGTACTTC	CASSDSEKQYF
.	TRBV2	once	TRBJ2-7	TGTGCCAGCAAACCGGGACTGAACTCCTACGAGCAGTACTTC	CASKPGLNSYEQYF
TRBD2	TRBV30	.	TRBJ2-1	TGTGCCTGGAGTCAAGCGGGAGGCAATGAGCAGTTCTTC	CAWSQAGGNEQFF
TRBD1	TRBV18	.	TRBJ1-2	TGTGCCAGCTCATCGGACAGGGAGGGATTTAACTATGGCTACACCTTC	CASSSDREGFNYGYTF
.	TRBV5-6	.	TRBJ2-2	TGTGCCAGCAGCTCCCTGACTAGTCTGCCCGGGGAGCTGTTTTTT	CASSSLTSLPGELFF
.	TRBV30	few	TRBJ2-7	TGTGCCTGGAGTGTCGCCAGGGGCGAGCAGTACTTC	CAWSVARGEQYF
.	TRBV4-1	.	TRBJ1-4	TGCGCCAGCAGTCGGACTAGTGAAAAACTGTTTTTT	CASSRTSEKLFF
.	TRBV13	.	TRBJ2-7	TGTGCCAGCAGCCCCGGGGACGGGAGCCACTACGAGCAGTACTTC	CASSPGDGSHYEQYF
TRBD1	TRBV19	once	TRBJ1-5	TGTGCCAGTACCCAACAGGGGAATCAGCCCCAGCATTTT	CASTQQGNQPQHF
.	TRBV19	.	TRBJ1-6	TGTGCCAGTAGTTGGTGGACAACTAACTATAATTCACCCCTCCACTTT	CASSWWTTNYNSPLHF
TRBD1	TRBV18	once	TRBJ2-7	TGTGCCAGCTCACCACGACAGGGAAATAAGTACTTC	CASSPRQGNKYF
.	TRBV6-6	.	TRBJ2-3	TGTGCCAGCACCACCCGAAGCAGCACAGATACGCAGTATTTT	CASTTRSSTDTQYF
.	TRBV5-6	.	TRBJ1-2	TGTGCCAGCAGCTCAGGACAGAGTTACTATGGCTACACCTTC	CASSSGQSYYGYTF
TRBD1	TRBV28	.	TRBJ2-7	TGTGCCAGCAGTCTCCGGCCCGACAGGGCCTACGAGCAGTACTTC	CASSLRPDRAYEQYF
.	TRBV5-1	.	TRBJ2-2	TGCGCCAGCAAGGCTCCCGGGACTGCCGGGGAGCTGTTTTTT	CASKAPGTAGELFF
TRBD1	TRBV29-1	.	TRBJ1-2	TGCAGCGCCGGACCGGGACAGGCTAACTATGGCTACACCTTC	CSAGPGQANYGYTF
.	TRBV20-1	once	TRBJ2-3	TGCAGTGCCGGAGATACGCAGTATTTT	CSAGDTQYF
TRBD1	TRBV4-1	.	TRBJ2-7	TGCGCCAGCAGCCAAGCCGGACAGGGGAGCTACGAGCAGTACTTC	CASSQAGQGSYEQYF
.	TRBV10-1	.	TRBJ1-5	TGCGCCAGCAGTGACTTCGGGGTCCATCAGCCCCAGCATTTT	CASSDFGVHQPQHF
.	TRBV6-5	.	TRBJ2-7	TGTGCCAGCAGCCCAGCTCTCTCAGGGAACTACGAGCAGTACTTC	CASSPALSGNYEQYF
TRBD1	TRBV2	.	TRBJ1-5	TGTGCCAGCAACTGGGACAGGGACTCCTCTTATAGCAATCAGCCCCAGCATTTT	CASNWDRDSSYSNQPQHF
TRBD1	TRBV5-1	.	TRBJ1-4	TGCGCCAGCAGCGGGGACGGGACAGGGCTTGAAAAACTGTTTTTT	CASSGDGTGLEKLFF
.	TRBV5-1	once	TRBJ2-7	TGCGCCGGCCACGGGAGAGTTCCTTATTTCTACGAGCAGTACTTC	CAGHGRVPYFYEQYF
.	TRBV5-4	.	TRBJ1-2	TGTGCCAGCAGCATGGCCTCGGGGTATGGCTACACCTTC	CASSMASGYGYTF
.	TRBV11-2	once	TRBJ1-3	TGTGCCAGCAGCTTGAGTTCGAGTGGAAACACCATATATTTT	CASSLSSSGNTIYF
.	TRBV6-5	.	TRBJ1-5	TGTGCCAGCAAACTAACCGGGGGGAATCAGCCCCAGCATTTT	CASKLTGGNQPQHF
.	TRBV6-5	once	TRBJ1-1	TGTGCCAGCAGTTACTCACCGCCAGGCAACACTGAAGCTTTCTTT	CASSYSPPGNTEAFF
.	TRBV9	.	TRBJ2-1	TGTGCCAGCAGCGACTCTGGGGGGAGCTCCTACAATGAGCAGTTCTTC	CASSDSGGSSYNEQFF
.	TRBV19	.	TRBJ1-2	TGTGCCAGTAGTACGGGGGGATGGGACGACTATGGCTACACCTTC	CASSTGGWDDYGYTF
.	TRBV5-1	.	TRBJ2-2	TGCGCCAGCAGCTTGACAAGTGTATCCGGGGAGCTGTTTTTT	CASSLTSVSGELFF
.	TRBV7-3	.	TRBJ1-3	TGTGCCAGCAGCTTTTCGGAGGGAAACACCATATATTTT	CASSFSEGNTIYF
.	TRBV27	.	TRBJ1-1	TGTGCCAGCAGTTTTTCGGGAGCGGGGACTGAAGCTTTCTTT	CASSFSGAGTEAFF
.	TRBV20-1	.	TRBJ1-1	TGCAGTGCTACCCCCGGACAGGAAGCTTTCTTT	CSATPGQEAFF